The present entry profiles one TCR beta chain with its context. Its antigen is unidentified. The data are from a study of cytomegalovirus exposure and HLA in healthy donors. Study overall: Earlier sequencing of some 190 million T cells yielded fewer than 140 million unique TCR beta sequences.

It was with 60 Vbeta and 13 Jbeta primers that the PCR ran. Repertoires were generated with immunoSEQ multiplex PCR, while TCRdb's copy carries only in-frame clones and drops some. The sample records fewer than 110,000 clones, roughly four fifths being singletons. V was cut by 10 bases and J by 2 bases, with 16 bases left in between. The CDR3 is made up of 14 amino acids. Germline-derived CDR1 and CDR2 are MNHNS and SASEGT. Study results and limitations: Among TCR beta chains, those listed as cytomegalovirus-associated numbered over 150. A later analysis appeared to link common viral pathogens to several of the most significant clusters.

The material sequenced was PBMCs. This TCR was sampled from a middle-aged man in good health and CMV-seronegative. The rearrangement links TRBV6-1 to TRBJ2-3; perhaps TRBD2 as D (5 bases). CDR3 protein: CAIPGRTFTDTQYF. Written as DNA, the CDR3 is TGTGCCATACCGGGAAGAACTTTCACAGATACGCAGTATTTT.